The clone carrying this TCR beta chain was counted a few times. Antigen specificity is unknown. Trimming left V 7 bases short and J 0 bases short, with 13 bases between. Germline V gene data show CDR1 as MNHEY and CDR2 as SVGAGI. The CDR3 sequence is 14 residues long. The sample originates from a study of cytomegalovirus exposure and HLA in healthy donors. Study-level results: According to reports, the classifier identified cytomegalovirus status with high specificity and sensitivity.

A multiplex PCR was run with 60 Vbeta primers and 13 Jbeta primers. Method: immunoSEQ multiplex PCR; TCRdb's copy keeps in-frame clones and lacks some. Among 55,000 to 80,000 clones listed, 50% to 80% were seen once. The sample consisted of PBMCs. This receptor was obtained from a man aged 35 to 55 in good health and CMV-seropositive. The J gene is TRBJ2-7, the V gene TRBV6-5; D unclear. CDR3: CASTQRRSSYEQYF. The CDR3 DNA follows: TGTGCCAGCACCCAACGGCGGTCCTCCTACGAGCAGTACTTC.